This TCR beta chain was identified during a study of post-analysis software for immune sequencing data. Study-wide findings and caveats: In patients, about five TRBV segments were more frequent than in controls, with TRBV5-6, TRBV5-1 and TRBV20-1 among them.

The CDR3 is 15 amino acids. V lost 0 bases and J 3 bases, leaving 10 bases between the germline ends. Per the germline V gene, CDR1 is SGDLS and CDR2 is YYNGEE. Comments on this clonotype: Its antigen is still unknown.

Every TCR beta cDNA library bore unique molecular identifiers. TCRdb itself ran the PCR reads through MiXCR, one entry per CDR3 protein. The table has around 710,000 distinct CDR3 sequences, roughly 50% seen once; the top ten hold approximately 5%. The chain combines TRBV9 with TRBJ2-1; tentatively, D is TRBD2 (6 bases). The sequence came from a girl aged 10 to 17 with multiple sclerosis. Sequenced material: blood. The CDR3 DNA is TGTGCCAGCAGCGTAGCGGCGGGAAGCTACAATGAGCAGTTCTTC. Protein sequence: CASSVAAGSYNEQFF. Looking up the rest from reference TRBV9 and TRBJ2-1 gives the full variable domain: DSGVTQTPKHLITATGQRVTLRCSPRSGDLSVYWYQQSLDQGLQFLIQYYNGEERAKGNILERFSAQQFPDLHSELNLSSLELGDSALYFCASSVAAGSYNEQFFGPGTRLTVL.